The subject of this entry is one T cell receptor (beta chain). This sample is part of a study of blood T cell repertoires in COVID-19. Under the authors' procedure: Scientists estimated how many nucleated cells there were by amplifying reference gene primers. Assay used: immunoSEQ multiplex PCR; TCRdb lists only in-frame clones, some missing. V, J and clone size reflect that table, while D and trimming were determined from the DNA. The sample has about 260,000 clones, more than 70% seen once. The CDR3 is made up of 16 amino acids. CDR1 and CDR2 from the germline V gene are SGHTA and FQGNSA. The V segment lost 6 bases and the J segment 3 bases; nucleotides outside the gene matches: 10.

The source material was peripheral blood. This chain uses TRBV7-2 with TRBJ1-2; the match to TRBD1 covers 10 bases. The clonotype originates from a woman aged 50 to 60 with acute or convalescent COVID-19. The CDR3 sequence is CASRSRDRGRDYGYTF. The CDR3 DNA sequence: TGTGCCAGCAGAAGCCGGGACAGGGGCCGGGACTATGGCTACACCTTC.